This T cell receptor (beta chain) was found in a study of blood T cell repertoires in COVID-19. Study information: The study drew acute and convalescent COVID-19 samples from the United States, Italy and Spain. PBMCs, B-cell-depleted T cells, or T cells were the source of the cDNA or gDNA that made up the material.

From germline, CDR1 is KGHSH and CDR2 LQKENI. V lost 2 bases to trimming and J lost 7 bases; unmatched junction nucleotides: 7. The CDR3 totals 15 residues. Only in-frame clones appear in the TCRdb table, and some are missing; sequencing was by immunoSEQ multiplex PCR. The sample shows around 150,000 clones, about 88% of them seen only once. The clonotype comes from a man aged 18-30 years with acute or convalescent COVID-19. Sequenced sample: peripheral blood. V and J are TRBV18 and TRBJ2-4; 8 bases agree with TRBD1. CDR3 in amino acids: CASSPNTGGENIQYF. CDR3 coding DNA: TGTGCCAGCTCACCAAATACAGGGGGAGAGAACATTCAGTACTTC.